These T cell receptor beta chains were read from a single sample in a study of OX40 agonist ivuxolimab in advanced cancers. Clones were read by immunoSEQ multiplex PCR, and TCRdb kept only the in-frame ones, dropping some. The sample includes around 69,000 clones, 89% of them seen just once. The material was CD4+ or CD8+ T cells sorted from blood, obtained in a trial of the OX40 agonist ivuxolimab. Receptors originate from an adult with an advanced solid tumor such as melanoma, head and neck, liver or kidney cancer. Each CDR3 is given with its conserved first and last residue. The D gene is left open where the match is weak. Expanded clones are given a class, and other clones once, few, many or no size at all.

j_call v_call clone_size cdr3_length d_call cdr3_nt cdr3_aa
TRBJ2-5 TRBV5-6 . 16 . TGTGCCAGCACCCCGGCCGTTGGCCGGTACCAAGAGACCCAGTACTTC CASTPAVGRYQETQYF
TRBJ2-2 TRBV11-2 . 14 . TGTGCCAGCAGCTCCAGCCCGAACACCGGGGAGCTGTTTTTT CASSSSPNTGELFF
TRBJ1-5 TRBV4-1 . 15 TRBD1 TGCGCCAGCAGCGGAGGGGGCGTGGGCAATCAGCCCCAGCATTTT CASSGGGVGNQPQHF
TRBJ2-2 TRBV6-5 . 16 TRBD2 TGTGCCAGCAGTCACTTAGCGGGAGTGGGAACCGGGGAGCTGTTTTTT CASSHLAGVGTGELFF
TRBJ1-6 TRBV6-6 once 15 . TGTGCCAGCAGTTATGACCCAGGCGGTGGGTCACCCCTCCACTTT CASSYDPGGGSPLHF
TRBJ1-2 TRBV28 . 15 . TGTGCCAGCAGCCCCCTGGCTCCAGGGGCGGATGGCTACACCTTC CASSPLAPGADGYTF
TRBJ1-4 TRBV7-3 . 14 . TGTGCCAGCAGCTTAGTAGGCCTTCGGATGGAACTGTTTTTT CASSLVGLRMELFF
TRBJ2-5 TRBV7-2 few 14 . TGTGCCAGCAGCTCCAGGAGGACGGAGGAGACCCAGTACTTC CASSSRRTEETQYF
TRBJ2-5 TRBV9 . 14 . TGTGCCAGCAGCGTAGGTAGCGTTCAAGAGACCCAGTACTTC CASSVGSVQETQYF
TRBJ2-7 TRBV7-9 . 17 TRBD1 TGTGCCAGCAGCTGGCCTAGGACAGGGAAGGGAGTCCCGAAGCAGTACTTC CASSWPRTGKGVPKQYF
TRBJ1-1 TRBV28 . 15 . TGTGCCAGCAGTTTAGGGGGACGGCGGAACACTGAAGCTTTCTTT CASSLGGRRNTEAFF
TRBJ2-2 TRBV7-3 . 16 TRBD1 TGTGCCAGCAGCCCCAGGGGGCCAACGAACACCGGGGAGCTGTTTTTT CASSPRGPTNTGELFF
TRBJ2-1 TRBV7-9 . 15 TRBD1 TGTGCCAGCAGCCGGGGACAGGGGGCTTACAATGAGCAGTTCTTC CASSRGQGAYNEQFF
TRBJ2-5 TRBV5-4 . 13 TRBD1 TGTGCCAGCAGCTTGGCTTTCGACAGGGCCGAGTACTTC CASSLAFDRAEYF
TRBJ1-5 TRBV30 . 13 . TGTGCCTGGAGTGTCGATAGCAATCAGCCCCAGCATTTT CAWSVDSNQPQHF
TRBJ2-3 TRBV18 once 12 . TGTGCCAGCTCACGACGGGAGGATACGCAGTATTTT CASSRREDTQYF
TRBJ1-2 TRBV7-9 . 13 . TGTGCCAGCAGCTTACCGGGCGCGGATGGCTACACCTTC CASSLPGADGYTF
TRBJ1-2 TRBV11-3 few 16 TRBD1 TGTGCCAGCAGCTTAGAGGGAAGACAGGGGAACTATGGCTACACCTTC CASSLEGRQGNYGYTF
TRBJ2-3 TRBV30 . 14 TRBD2 TGTGCCTGGAGTTCCAGCGGGAGAGCAGATACGCAGTATTTT CAWSSSGRADTQYF
TRBJ2-5 TRBV28 . 14 TRBD1 TGTGCCAGCAGTCGAGGACAGGAAAGGGAGACCCAGTACTTC CASSRGQERETQYF
TRBJ1-4 TRBV6-1 . 15 TRBD1 TGTGCCAGCAGTGACAGGGGGCGCAATCTGGAAAAACTGTTTTTT CASSDRGRNLEKLFF
TRBJ1-2 TRBV28 . 12 . TGTGCCAGCAGTCCCCGTAGGGGCGGCTACACCTTC CASSPRRGGYTF
TRBJ2-3 TRBV7-3 once 16 . TGTGCCAGCAGCTTAACTGGGATTCTTACAGGAGATACGCAGTATTTT CASSLTGILTGDTQYF